The sequence of this T cell receptor (beta chain) was determined in a study of blood T cell repertoires in COVID-19. Study details: The origin of the acute and convalescent COVID-19 samples was the United States, Italy and Spain. PBMCs, B-cell-depleted T cells, or T cells provided the cDNA or gDNA that made up the material.

V lost 0 bases to trimming and J lost 9 bases, with 24 bases between them. CDR3 size: 17 residues. Looked up from germline, CDR1 is SGHTA and CDR2 is FQGTGA. Per the original data handling: From reference gene primer amplification, estimates of nucleated cell counts were derived. Data came from immunoSEQ multiplex PCR; TCRdb stores just in-frame clones and leaves some out. V and J calls plus clone size are reproduced from that table; the DNA served to infer D and trimming. The table records fewer than 350,000 clones, more than 75% of them present only once. The V call is TRBV7-3, the J call TRBJ2-7; a possible D gene is TRBD2 (6 bases). This TCR was sampled from a woman aged 30 to 39 who had recovered from COVID-19. Sequenced material: peripheral blood. CDR3: CASSLTIVRAGWLVQYF. The CDR3 DNA follows: TGTGCCAGCAGCTTAACGATTGTGAGGGCGGGGTGGTTGGTGCAGTACTTC.